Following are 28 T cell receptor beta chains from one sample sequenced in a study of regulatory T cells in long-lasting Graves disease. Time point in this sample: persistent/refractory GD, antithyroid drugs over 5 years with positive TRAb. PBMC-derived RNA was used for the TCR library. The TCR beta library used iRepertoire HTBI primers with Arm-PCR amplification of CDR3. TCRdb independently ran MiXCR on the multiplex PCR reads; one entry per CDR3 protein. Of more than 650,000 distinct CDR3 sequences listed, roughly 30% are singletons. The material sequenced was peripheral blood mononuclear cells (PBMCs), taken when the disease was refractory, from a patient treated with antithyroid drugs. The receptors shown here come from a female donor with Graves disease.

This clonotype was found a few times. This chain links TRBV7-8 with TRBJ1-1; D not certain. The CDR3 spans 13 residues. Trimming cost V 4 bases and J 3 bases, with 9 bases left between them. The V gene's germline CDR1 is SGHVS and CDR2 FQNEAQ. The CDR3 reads CASSYDGDTEAFF. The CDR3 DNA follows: TGTGCCAGCAGCTACGATGGTGACACTGAAGCTTTCTTT. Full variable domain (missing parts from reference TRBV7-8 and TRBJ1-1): GAGVSQSPRYKVAKRGQDVALRCDPISGHVSLFWYQQALGQGPEFLTYFQNEAQLDKSGLPSDRFFAERPEGSVSTLKIQRTQQEDSAVYLCASSYDGDTEAFFGQGTRLTVV.

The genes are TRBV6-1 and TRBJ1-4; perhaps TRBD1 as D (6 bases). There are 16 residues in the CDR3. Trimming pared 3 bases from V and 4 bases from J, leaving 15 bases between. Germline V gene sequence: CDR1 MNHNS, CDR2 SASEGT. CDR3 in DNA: TGTGCCAGCAGTGAGTACAGTCAGGGGAGTAATGAAAAACTGTTTTTT. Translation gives CASSEYSQGSNEKLFF.

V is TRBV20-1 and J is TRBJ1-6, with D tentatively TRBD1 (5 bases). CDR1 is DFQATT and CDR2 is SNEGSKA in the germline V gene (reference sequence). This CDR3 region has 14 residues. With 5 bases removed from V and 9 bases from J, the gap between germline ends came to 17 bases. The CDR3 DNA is TGCAGTGCTGACCCGCCGGGGGTAGGTTCACCCCTCCACTTT. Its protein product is CSADPPGVGSPLHF.

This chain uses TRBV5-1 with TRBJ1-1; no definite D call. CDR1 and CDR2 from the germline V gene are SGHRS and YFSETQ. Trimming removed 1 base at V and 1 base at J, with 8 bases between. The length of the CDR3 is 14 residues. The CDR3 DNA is TGCGCCAGCAGCTTGTTGATGGAGAACACTGAAGCTTTCTTT. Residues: CASSLLMENTEAFF.

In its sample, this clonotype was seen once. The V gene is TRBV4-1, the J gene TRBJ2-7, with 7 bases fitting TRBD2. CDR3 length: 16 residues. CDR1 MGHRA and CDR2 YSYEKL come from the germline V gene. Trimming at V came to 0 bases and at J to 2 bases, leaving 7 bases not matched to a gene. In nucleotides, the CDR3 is TGCGCCAGCAGCCAAGAAGCTAGCGGCCTTCCCTACGAGCAGTACTTC. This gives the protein CASSQEASGLPYEQYF.

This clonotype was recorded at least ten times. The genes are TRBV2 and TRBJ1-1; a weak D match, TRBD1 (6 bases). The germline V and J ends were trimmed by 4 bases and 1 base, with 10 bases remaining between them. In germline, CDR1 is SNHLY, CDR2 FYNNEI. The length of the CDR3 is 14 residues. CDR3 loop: CASSARTENTEAFF. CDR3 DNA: TGTGCCAGCAGTGCTAGGACAGAGAACACTGAAGCTTTCTTT. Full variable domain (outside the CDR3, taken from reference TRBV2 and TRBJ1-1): EPEVTQTPSHQVTQMGQEVILRCVPISNHLYFYWYRQILGQKVEFLVSFYNNEISEKSEIFDDQFSVERPDGSNFTLKIRSTKLEDSAMYFCASSARTENTEAFFGQGTRLTVV.

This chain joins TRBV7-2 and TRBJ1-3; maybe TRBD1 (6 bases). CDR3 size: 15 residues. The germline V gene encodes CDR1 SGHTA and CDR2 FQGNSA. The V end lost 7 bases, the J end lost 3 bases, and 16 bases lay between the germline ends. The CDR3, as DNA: TGTGCCAGCACCCCCCAGGGGAGCTTTGGAAACACCATATATTTT. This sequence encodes CASTPQGSFGNTIYF. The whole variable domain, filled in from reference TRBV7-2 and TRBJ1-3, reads GAGVSQSPSNKVTEKGKDVELRCDPISGHTALYWYRQSLGQGLEFLIYFQGNSAPDKSGLPSDRFSAERTGGSVSTLTIQRTQQEDSAVYLCASTPQGSFGNTIYFGEGSWLTVV.

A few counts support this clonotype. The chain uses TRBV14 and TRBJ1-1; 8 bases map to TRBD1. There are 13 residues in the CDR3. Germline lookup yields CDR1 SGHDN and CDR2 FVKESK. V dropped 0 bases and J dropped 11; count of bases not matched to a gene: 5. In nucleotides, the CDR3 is TGTGCCAGCAGCCAAGATCTGGGACAGGCGGCTTTCTTT. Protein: CASSQDLGQAAFF.

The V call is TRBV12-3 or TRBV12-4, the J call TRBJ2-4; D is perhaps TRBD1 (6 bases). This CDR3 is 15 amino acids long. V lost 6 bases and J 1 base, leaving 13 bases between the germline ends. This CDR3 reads CASSHRDWAKNIQYF. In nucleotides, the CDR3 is TGTGCCAGCAGCCACAGGGATTGGGCCAAAAACATTCAGTACTTC.

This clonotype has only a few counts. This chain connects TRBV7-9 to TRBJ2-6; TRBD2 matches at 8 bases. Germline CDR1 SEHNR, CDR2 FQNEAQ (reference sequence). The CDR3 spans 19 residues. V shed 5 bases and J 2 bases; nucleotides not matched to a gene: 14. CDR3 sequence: CASSHPGRGESAGANVLTF. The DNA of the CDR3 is TGTGCCAGCAGCCATCCGGGGCGGGGGGAGAGCGCTGGGGCCAACGTCCTGACTTTC.

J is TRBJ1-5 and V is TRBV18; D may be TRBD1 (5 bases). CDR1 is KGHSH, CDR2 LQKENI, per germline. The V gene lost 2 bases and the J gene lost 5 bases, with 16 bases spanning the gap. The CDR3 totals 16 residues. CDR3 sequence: CASSPDTTANDQPQHF. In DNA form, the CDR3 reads TGTGCCAGCTCACCAGATACGACAGCCAACGATCAGCCCCAGCATTTT.

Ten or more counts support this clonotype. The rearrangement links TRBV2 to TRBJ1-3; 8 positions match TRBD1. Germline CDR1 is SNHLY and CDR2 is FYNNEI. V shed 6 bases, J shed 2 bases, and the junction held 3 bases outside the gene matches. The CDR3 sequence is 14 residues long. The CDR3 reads CASRAGGPGNTIYF. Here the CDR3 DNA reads TGTGCCAGCAGAGCAGGGGGCCCTGGAAACACCATATATTTT.

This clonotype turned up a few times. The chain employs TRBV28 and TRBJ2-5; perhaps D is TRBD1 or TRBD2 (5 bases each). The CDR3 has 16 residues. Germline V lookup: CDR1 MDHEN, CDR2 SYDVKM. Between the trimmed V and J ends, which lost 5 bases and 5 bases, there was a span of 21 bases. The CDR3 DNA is TGTGCCAGCAGTACCTGGACTGGGACCGCGAGCGAGACCCAGTACTTC. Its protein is CASSTWTGTASETQYF.

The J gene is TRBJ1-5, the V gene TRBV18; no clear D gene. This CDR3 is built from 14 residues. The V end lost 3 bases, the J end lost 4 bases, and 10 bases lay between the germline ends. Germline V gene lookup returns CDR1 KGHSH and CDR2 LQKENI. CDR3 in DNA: TGTGCCAGCTCACCGGAAGCATGGAATCAGCCCCAGCATTTT. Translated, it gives CASSPEAWNQPQHF. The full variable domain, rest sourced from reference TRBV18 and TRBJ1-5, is NAGVMQNPRHLVRRRGQEARLRCSPMKGHSHVYWYRQLPEEGLKFMVYLQKENIIDESGMPKERFSAEFPKEGPSILRIQQVVRGDSAAYFCASSPEAWNQPQHFGDGTRLSIL.

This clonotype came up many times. CDR3 DNA: TGTGCCAGCAGTTTCCGGACAGGGCGGGAGACCCAGTACTTC. Its translation: CASSFRTGRETQYF. This chain joins TRBV12-3 or TRBV12-4 and TRBJ2-5, with 8 nucleotides matching TRBD1. This CDR3 is built from 14 residues. V lost 3 bases and J lost 5; bases outside the gene matches: 5.

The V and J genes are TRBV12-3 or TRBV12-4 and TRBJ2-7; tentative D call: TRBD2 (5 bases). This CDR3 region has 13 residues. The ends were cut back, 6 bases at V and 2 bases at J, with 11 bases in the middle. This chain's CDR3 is CASRPGLAYEQYF. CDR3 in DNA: TGTGCCAGCAGACCTGGACTGGCCTACGAGCAGTACTTC.

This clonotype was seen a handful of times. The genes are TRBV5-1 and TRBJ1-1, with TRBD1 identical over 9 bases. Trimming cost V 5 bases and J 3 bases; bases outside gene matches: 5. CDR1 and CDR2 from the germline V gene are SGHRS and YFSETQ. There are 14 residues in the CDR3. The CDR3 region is CASSRGDRDTEAFF. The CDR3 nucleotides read TGCGCCAGCAGTCGGGGGGACAGGGACACTGAAGCTTTCTTT.

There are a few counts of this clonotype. The CDR3 here is CASSPLGSGQTNYGYTF. The CDR3 DNA is TGTGCCAGCTCACCACTAGGATCGGGACAAACGAACTATGGCTACACCTTC. The J gene is TRBJ1-2, the V gene TRBV18; perhaps TRBD1 as D (6 bases). The CDR3 extends over 17 amino acids. With 1 base removed from V and 2 bases from J, the gap between germline ends came to 17 bases. Germline V CDR1 and CDR2: KGHSH, LQKENI.

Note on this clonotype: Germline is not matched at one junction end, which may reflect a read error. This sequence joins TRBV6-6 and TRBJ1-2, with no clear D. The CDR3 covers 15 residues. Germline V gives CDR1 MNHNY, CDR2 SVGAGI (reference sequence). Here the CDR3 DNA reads TGTGCCAGCAGTTACTCGGCCCAGACTAACTATGGCTGCACCTTC. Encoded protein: CASSYSAQTNYGCTF.

The CDR3 spells CSGSGQGAVGSFF. The DNA of the CDR3 is TGCAGCGGATCGGGACAGGGGGCCGTGGGGTCTTTCTTT. The chain carries TRBV29-1 and TRBJ1-1; 12 bases line up with TRBD1. Germline V gene data show CDR1 as SQVTM and CDR2 as ANQGSEA. This CDR3 contains 13 residues. J was trimmed by 12 bases and V by 7 bases; bases with no gene match: 12.

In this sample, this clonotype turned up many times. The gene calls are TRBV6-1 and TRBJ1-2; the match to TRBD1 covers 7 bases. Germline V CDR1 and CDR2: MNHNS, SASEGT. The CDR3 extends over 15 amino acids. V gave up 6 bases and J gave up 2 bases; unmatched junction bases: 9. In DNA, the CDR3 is TGTGCCAGCAGAACTAACAGGGGAACAAACTATGGCTACACCTTC. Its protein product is CASRTNRGTNYGYTF.

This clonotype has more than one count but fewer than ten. CDR3 bases: TGTGCCAGCAGTCAACAGGGTTATAGCAATCAGCCCCAGCATTTT. The encoded protein is CASSQQGYSNQPQHF. The genes are TRBV12-3 or TRBV12-4 and TRBJ1-5; D perhaps matches TRBD1 (6 bases). Trimming shortened V by 5 bases and J by 0 bases, and 11 bases separated the two germline ends. The CDR3 spans 15 residues.

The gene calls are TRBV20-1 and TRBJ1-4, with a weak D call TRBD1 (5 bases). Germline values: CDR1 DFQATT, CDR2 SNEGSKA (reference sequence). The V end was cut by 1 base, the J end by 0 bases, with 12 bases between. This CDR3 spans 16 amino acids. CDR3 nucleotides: TGCAGTGCTAGAGGGACCAGGGCCACAACTAATGAAAAACTGTTTTTT. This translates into CSARGTRATTNEKLFF.

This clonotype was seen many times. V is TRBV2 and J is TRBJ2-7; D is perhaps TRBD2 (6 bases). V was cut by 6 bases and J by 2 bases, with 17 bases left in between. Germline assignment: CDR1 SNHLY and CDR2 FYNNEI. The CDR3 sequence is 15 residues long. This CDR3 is CASRIIGTGAYEQYF. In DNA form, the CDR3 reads TGTGCCAGCAGGATTATCGGGACGGGGGCCTACGAGCAGTACTTC.

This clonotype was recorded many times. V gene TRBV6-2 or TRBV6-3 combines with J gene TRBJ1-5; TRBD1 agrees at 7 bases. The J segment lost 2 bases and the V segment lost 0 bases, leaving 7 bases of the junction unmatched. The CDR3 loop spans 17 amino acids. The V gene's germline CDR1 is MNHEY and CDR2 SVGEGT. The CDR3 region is CASSYSTPGQGNQPQHF. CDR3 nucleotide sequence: TGTGCCAGCAGTTACTCGACTCCCGGACAGGGCAATCAGCCCCAGCATTTT.

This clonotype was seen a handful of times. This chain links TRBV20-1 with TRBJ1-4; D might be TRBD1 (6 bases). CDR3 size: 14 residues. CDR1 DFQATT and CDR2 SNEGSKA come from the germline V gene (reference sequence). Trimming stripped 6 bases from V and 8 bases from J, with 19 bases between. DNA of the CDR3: TGCAGTGCCCAGGGGATGGGTGTTCGGGAAAAACTGTTTTTT. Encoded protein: CSAQGMGVREKLFF.

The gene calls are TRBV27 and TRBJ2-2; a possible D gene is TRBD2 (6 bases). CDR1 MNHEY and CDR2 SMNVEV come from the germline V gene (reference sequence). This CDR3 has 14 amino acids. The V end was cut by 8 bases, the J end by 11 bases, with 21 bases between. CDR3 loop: CASLATNEGGELFF. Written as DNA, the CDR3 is TGTGCCAGCTTAGCAACCAACGAGGGAGGAGAGCTGTTTTTT.

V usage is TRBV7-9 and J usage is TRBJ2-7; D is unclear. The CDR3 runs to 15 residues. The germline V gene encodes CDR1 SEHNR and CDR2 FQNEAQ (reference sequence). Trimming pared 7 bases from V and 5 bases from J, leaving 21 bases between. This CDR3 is CASTPPGVDLDEQYF. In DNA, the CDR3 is TGTGCCAGCACCCCCCCTGGGGTTGACCTAGACGAGCAGTACTTC.